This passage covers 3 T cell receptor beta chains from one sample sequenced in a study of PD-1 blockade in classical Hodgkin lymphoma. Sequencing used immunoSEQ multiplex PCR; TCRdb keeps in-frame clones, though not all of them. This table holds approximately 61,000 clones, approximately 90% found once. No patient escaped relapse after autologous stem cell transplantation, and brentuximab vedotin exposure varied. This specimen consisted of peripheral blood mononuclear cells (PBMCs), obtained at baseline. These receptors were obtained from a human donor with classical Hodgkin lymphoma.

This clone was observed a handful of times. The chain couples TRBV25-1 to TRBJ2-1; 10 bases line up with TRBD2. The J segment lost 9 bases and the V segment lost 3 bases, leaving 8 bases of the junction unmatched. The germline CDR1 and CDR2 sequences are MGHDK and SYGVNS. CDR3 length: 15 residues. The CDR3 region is CASSELAGEVGEQFF. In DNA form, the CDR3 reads TGTGCCAGCAGTGAGCTAGCGGGGGAGGTCGGTGAGCAGTTCTTC.

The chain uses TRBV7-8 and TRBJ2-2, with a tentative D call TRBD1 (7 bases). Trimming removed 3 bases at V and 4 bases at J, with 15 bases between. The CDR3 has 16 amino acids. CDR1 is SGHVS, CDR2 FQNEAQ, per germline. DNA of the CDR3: TGTGCCAGCAGCTTTCCCAACAGGGGACTCACCGGGGAGCTGTTTTTT. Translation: CASSFPNRGLTGELFF.

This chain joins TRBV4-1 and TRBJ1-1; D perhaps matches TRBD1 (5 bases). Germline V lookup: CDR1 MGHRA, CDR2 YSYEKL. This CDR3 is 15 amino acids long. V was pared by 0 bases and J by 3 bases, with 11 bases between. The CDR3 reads CASSQDLKGHTEAFF. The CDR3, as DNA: TGCGCCAGCAGCCAAGATTTGAAGGGACACACTGAAGCTTTCTTT.